Here is one T cell receptor beta chain with its context. This specimen belongs to a study of blood T cell repertoires in COVID-19. This CDR3 contains 14 residues. V was shortened by 6 bases and J by 2 bases, with 13 bases between the two germline ends. Germline loops: CDR1 MNHEY, CDR2 SVGAGI. Repertoires were generated with immunoSEQ multiplex PCR, while TCRdb's copy carries only in-frame clones and drops some. The table records 270,000 or so clones, 85% of them present only once. The gene calls are TRBV6-5 and TRBJ2-5, with a possible D match to TRBD2 (6 bases). Material: peripheral blood. The source is a human donor in a cohort sampled during active COVID-19. For the CDR3, the DNA is TGTGCCAGCAGAAATGGACTAAGACAAGAGACCCAGTACTTC. It encodes CASRNGLRQETQYF.